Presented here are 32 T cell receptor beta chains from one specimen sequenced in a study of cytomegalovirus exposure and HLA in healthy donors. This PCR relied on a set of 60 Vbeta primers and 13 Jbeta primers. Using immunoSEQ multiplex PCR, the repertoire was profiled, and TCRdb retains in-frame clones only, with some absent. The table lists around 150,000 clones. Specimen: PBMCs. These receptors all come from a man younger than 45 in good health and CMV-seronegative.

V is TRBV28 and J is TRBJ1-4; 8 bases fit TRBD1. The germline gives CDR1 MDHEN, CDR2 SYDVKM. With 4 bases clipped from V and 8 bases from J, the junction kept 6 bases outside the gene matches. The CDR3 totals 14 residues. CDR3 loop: CASSSGTGEEKLFF. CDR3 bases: TGTGCCAGCAGTTCCGGGACAGGCGAGGAAAAACTGTTTTTT.

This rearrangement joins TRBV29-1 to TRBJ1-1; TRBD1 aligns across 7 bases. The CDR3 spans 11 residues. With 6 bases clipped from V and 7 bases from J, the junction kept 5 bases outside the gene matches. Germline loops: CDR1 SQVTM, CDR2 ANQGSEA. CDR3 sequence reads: CSVGDSFEAFF. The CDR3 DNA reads TGCAGCGTGGGGGACAGCTTTGAAGCTTTCTTT.

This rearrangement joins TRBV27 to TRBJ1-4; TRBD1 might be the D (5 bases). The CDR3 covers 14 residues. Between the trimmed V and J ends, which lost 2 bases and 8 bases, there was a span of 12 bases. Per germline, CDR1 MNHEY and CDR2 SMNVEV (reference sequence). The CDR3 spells CASSLMAGKEKLFF. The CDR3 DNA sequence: TGTGCCAGCAGTTTAATGGCAGGGAAGGAAAAACTGTTTTTT.

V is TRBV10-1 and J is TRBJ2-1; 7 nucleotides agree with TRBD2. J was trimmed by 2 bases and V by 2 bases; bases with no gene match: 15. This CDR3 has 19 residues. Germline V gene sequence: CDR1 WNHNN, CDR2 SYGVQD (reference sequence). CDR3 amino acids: CASSEGGFGAGRTYNEQFF. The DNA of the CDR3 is TGCGCCAGCAGTGAGGGGGGATTCGGAGCGGGGCGGACCTACAATGAGCAGTTCTTC.

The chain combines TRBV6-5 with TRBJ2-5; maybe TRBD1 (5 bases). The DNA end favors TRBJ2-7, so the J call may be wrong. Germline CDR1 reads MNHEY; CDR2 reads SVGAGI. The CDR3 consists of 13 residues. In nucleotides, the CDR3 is TGTGCCAGCAGGATGGGGCCCTCCTACGAGCAGTACTTC. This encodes CASRMGPSYEQYF.

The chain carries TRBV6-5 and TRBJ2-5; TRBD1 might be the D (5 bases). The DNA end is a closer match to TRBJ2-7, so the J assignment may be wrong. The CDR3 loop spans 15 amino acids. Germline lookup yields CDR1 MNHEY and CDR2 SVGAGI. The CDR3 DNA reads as TGTGCCAGCAGTCCTCTCCGCAGGGCCTCTTACGAGCAGTACTTC. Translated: CASSPLRRASYEQYF.

The CDR3 reads CASHLGTGGQYEQYF. CDR3 DNA sequence: TGTGCCAGCCATCTCGGGACAGGGGGACAGTACGAGCAGTACTTC. V is TRBV25-1 and J is TRBJ2-7; 11 bases line up with TRBD1. CDR3 length equals 15 residues. From germline, CDR1 is MGHDK and CDR2 SYGVNS. V dropped 8 bases and J dropped 4; count of bases not matched to a gene: 10.

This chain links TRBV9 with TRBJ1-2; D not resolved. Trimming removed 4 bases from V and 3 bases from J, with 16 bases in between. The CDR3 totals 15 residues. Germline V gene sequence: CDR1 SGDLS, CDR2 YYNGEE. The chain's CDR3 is CASSKSSGEYYGYTF. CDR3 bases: TGTGCCAGCAGCAAGTCAAGCGGGGAGTACTATGGCTACACCTTC.

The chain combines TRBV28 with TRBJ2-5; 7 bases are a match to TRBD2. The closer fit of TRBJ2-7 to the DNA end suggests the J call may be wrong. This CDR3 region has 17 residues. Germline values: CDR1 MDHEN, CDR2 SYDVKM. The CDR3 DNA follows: TGTGCCAGCAGTTCCCCATCCGGGACTATTAGCTCCTACGAGCAGTACTTC. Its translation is CASSSPSGTISSYEQYF.

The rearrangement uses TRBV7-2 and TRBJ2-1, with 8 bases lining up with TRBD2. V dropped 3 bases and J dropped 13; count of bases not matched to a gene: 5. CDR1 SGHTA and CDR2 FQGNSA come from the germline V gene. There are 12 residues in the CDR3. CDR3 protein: CASSFPGLVQFF. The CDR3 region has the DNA TGTGCCAGCAGCTTCCCGGGACTAGTTCAGTTCTTC.

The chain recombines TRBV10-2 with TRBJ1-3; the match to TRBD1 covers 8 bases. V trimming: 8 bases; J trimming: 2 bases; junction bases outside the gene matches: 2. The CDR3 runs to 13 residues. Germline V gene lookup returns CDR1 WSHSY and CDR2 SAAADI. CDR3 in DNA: TGCGCCAGCGGACAGGGAACTGGAAACACCATATATTTT. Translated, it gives CASGQGTGNTIYF.

Written as DNA, the CDR3 is TGTGCCAGCTCACCGCTACAGGATGGGGGCACAGATACGCAGTATTTT. Protein: CASSPLQDGGTDTQYF. The V gene is TRBV18, the J gene TRBJ2-3; possibly TRBD1 for D (5 bases). Germline CDR1 KGHSH, CDR2 LQKENI. This CDR3 spans 16 amino acids. V lost 3 bases and J lost 1, with 14 bases in between.

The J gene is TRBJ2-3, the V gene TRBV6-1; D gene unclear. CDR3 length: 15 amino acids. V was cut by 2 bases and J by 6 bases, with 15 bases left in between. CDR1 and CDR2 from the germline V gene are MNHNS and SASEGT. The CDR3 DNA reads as TGTGCCAGCAGTGAAATTTTGAGGTCGGTGGATACGCAGTATTTT. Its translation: CASSEILRSVDTQYF.

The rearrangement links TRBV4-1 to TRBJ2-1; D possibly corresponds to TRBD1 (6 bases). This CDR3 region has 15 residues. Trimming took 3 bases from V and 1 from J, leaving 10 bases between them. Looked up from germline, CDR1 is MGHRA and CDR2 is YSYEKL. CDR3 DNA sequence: TGCGCCAGCAGCCAGGGGCAGGGGTCCTACAATGAGCAGTTCTTC. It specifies CASSQGQGSYNEQFF.

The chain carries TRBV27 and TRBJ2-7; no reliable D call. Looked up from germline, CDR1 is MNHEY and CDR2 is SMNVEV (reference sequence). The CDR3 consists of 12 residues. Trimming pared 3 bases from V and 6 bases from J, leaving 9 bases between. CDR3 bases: TGTGCCAGCAGTTTGCTATCGGGCGAGCAGTACTTC. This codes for CASSLLSGEQYF.

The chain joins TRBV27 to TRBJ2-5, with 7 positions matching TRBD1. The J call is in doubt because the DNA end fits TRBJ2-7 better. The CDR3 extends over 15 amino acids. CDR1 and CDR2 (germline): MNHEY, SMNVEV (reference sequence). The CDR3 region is CASSYPGQRLYEQYF. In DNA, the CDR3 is TGTGCCAGCAGTTATCCGGGACAGCGACTCTACGAGCAGTACTTC.

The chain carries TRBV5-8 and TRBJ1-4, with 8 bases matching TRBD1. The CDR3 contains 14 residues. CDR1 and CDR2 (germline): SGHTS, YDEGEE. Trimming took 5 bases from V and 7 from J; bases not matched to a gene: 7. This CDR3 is CASRPDRVSEKLFF. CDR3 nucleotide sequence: TGTGCCAGCAGACCGGACAGGGTTTCTGAAAAACTGTTTTTT.

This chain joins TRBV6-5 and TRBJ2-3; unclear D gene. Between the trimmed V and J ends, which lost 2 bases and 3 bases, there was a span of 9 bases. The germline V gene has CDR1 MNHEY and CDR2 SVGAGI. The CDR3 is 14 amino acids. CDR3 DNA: TGTGCCAGCAGTTACCCGGGTGGGACAGATACGCAGTATTTT. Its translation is CASSYPGGTDTQYF.

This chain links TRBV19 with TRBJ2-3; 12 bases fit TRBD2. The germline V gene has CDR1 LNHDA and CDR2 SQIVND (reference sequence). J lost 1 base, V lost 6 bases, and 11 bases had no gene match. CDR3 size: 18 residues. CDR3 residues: CASSPGTSGSLGTDTQYF. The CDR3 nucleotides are TGTGCCAGTAGCCCCGGGACTAGCGGGTCCCTGGGCACAGATACGCAGTATTTT.

The DNA for the CDR3 is TGCGCCAGCAGCCCGGGTACTGAAGCTTTCTTT. Residues: CASSPGTEAFF. The V call is TRBV10-2, the J call TRBJ1-1; D remains unclear. This CDR3 comprises 11 residues. CDR1 is WSHSY, CDR2 SAAADI, per germline. V dropped 6 bases and J dropped 5 bases, with 7 bases sitting between them.

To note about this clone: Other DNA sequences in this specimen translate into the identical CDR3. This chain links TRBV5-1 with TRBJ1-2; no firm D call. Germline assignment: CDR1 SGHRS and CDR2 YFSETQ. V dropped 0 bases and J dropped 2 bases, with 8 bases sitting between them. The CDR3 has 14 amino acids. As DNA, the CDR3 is TGCGCCAGCAGCTTGGTTCCGGGGAACTATGGCTACACCTTC. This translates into CASSLVPGNYGYTF.

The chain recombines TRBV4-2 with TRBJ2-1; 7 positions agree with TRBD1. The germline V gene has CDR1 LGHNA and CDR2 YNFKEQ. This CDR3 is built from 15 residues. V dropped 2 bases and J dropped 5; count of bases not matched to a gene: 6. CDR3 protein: CASSQRGGEDNEQFF. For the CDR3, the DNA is TGTGCCAGCAGCCAACGAGGGGGCGAGGACAATGAGCAGTTCTTC.

The CDR3 DNA reads TGTGCCAGCTCACCATATGAGGGGAGGGATGAGCAGTTCTTC. Protein sequence: CASSPYEGRDEQFF. The rearrangement uses TRBV18 and TRBJ2-1, with 7 bases identical to TRBD2. Losses at the gene ends were 2 bases for V and 8 bases for J; bases not matched to a gene: 6. The germline CDR1 and CDR2 sequences are KGHSH and LQKENI. CDR3 length: 14 residues.

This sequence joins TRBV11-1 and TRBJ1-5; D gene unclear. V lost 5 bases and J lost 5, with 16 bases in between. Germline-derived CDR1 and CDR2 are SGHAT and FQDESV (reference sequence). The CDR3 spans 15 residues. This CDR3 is CASSLSGGSDQPQHF. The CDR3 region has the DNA TGTGCCAGCAGCCTGTCGGGAGGGTCGGATCAGCCCCAGCATTTT.

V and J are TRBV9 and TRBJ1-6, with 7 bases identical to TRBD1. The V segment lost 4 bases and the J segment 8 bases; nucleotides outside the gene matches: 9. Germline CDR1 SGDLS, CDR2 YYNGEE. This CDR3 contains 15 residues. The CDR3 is CASSYQQGLDSPLHF. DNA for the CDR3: TGTGCCAGCAGCTACCAACAGGGGTTAGATTCACCCCTCCACTTT.

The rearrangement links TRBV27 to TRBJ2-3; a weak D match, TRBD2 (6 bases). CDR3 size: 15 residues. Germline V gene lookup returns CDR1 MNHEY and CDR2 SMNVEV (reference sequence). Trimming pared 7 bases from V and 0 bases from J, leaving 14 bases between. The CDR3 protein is CASNWGGGSTDTQYF. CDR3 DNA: TGTGCCAGCAATTGGGGTGGGGGGAGCACAGATACGCAGTATTTT.

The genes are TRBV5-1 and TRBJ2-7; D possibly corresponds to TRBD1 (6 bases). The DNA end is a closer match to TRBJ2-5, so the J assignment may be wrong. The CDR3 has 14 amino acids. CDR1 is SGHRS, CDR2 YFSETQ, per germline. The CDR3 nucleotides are TGCGCCAGCAGCTTCCAGGGGAGCGGAGAGACCCAGTACTTC. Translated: CASSFQGSGETQYF.

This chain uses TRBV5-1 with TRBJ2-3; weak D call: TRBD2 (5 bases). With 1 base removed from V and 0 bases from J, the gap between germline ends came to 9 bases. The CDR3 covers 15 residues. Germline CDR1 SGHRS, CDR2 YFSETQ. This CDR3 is CASSLIGISTDTQYF. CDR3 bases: TGCGCCAGCAGCTTGATCGGGATTAGCACAGATACGCAGTATTTT.

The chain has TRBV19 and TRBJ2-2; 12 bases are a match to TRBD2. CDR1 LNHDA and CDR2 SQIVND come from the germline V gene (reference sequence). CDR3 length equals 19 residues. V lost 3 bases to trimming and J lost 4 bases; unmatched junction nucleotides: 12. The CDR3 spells CASSIGASGRAWGTGELFF. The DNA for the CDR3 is TGTGCCAGTAGTATTGGGGCTAGCGGGAGGGCCTGGGGCACCGGGGAGCTGTTTTTT.

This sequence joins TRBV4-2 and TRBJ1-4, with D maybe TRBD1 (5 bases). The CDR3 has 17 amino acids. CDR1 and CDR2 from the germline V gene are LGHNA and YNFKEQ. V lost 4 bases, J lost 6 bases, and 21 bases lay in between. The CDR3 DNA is TGTGCCAGCAGCCTCTACCCGGGGGAAGGTAGTCATGAAAAACTGTTTTTT. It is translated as CASSLYPGEGSHEKLFF.

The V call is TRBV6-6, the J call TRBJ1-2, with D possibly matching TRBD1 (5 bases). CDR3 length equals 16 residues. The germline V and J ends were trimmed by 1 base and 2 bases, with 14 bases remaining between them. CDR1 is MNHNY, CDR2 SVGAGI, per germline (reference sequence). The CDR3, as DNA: TGTGCCAGCAGTTACTTACATGCGGGGGACAACTATGGCTACACCTTC. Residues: CASSYLHAGDNYGYTF.

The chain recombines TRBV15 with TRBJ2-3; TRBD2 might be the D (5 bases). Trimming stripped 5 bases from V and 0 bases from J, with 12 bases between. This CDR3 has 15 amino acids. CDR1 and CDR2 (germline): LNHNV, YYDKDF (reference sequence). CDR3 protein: CATSPRIASTDTQYF. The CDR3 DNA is TGTGCCACCAGCCCCCGGATAGCGAGCACAGATACGCAGTATTTT.